Following are 14 T cell receptor beta chains from one sample sequenced in a study of T cell responses to AZD1222 COVID-19 vaccine. Produced via immunoSEQ multiplex PCR; TCRdb's table is partial and in-frame only. Of under 90,000 clones listed, around four fifths are singletons. The material was peripheral blood, obtained 28 days after the second AZD1222 dose. All receptors derive from an adult who received the AZD1222 COVID-19 vaccine.

This chain connects TRBV5-4 to TRBJ2-2, with 15 bases that match TRBD2. CDR1 and CDR2 (germline): SGHNT, YYREEE (reference sequence). J gave up 3 bases and V 5 bases, and 11 bases lay outside the gene matches. This CDR3 is built from 19 residues. CDR3 DNA: TGTGCCAGCAGGGCCACGGGACTAGCGGGAGGATGGTACACCGGGGAGCTGTTTTTT. It codes for CASRATGLAGGWYTGELFF.

V is TRBV5-8 and J is TRBJ1-2; no clear D. Trimming removed 0 bases at V and 0 bases at J, with 0 bases between. Germline CDR1 and CDR2: SGHTS and YDEGEE. The CDR3 covers 12 residues. The chain's CDR3 is CASSLANYGYTF. Here the CDR3 DNA reads TGTGCCAGCAGCTTGGCTAACTATGGCTACACCTTC.

The V gene is TRBV18, the J gene TRBJ2-2; perhaps TRBD1 as D (6 bases). The CDR3 totals 16 residues. CDR1 and CDR2 from the germline V gene are KGHSH and LQKENI. V lost 2 bases, J lost 2 bases, and 12 bases lay in between. The DNA for the CDR3 is TGTGCCAGCTCACCAACCCGGACAGTTAACACCGGGGAGCTGTTTTTT. Residues: CASSPTRTVNTGELFF.

V is TRBV28 and J is TRBJ1-2, with TRBD1 matching 12 bases. The V segment lost 6 bases and the J segment 4 bases; nucleotides outside the gene matches: 9. Germline V CDR1 and CDR2: MDHEN, SYDVKM. The CDR3 length is 16 residues. CDR3 coding DNA: TGTGCCAGCAGCCCCGGGACAGGGGGCGGAGTCTATGGCTACACCTTC. Translating gives CASSPGTGGGVYGYTF.

The chain couples TRBV28 to TRBJ1-5; 9 positions agree with TRBD1. CDR1 is MDHEN and CDR2 is SYDVKM in the germline V gene. J gave up 3 bases and V 5 bases, and 5 bases lay outside the gene matches. CDR3 length equals 15 residues. The CDR3 sequence is CASSDRQGVNQPQHF. In DNA form, the CDR3 reads TGTGCCAGCAGTGACCGACAGGGGGTCAATCAGCCCCAGCATTTT. The full variable domain, with the rest looked up from reference TRBV28 and TRBJ1-5, is DVKVTQSSRYLVKRTGEKVFLECVQDMDHENMFWYRQDPGLGLRLIYFSYDVKMKEKGDIPEGYSVSREKKERFSLILESASTNQTSMYLCASSDRQGVNQPQHFGDGTRLSIL.

This clone has just a few counts. The gene calls are TRBV19 and TRBJ2-6; possibly TRBD1 for D (6 bases). V dropped 4 bases and J dropped 6 bases, with 16 bases sitting between them. CDR1 is LNHDA, CDR2 SQIVND, per germline (reference sequence). The length of the CDR3 is 16 residues. The CDR3 is CASSNTRGQVANVLTF. The CDR3, as DNA: TGTGCCAGTAGTAATACGAGGGGACAAGTGGCCAACGTCCTGACTTTC.

V is TRBV27 and J is TRBJ1-1, with 7 bases fitting TRBD1. The trim removed 1 base at V and 4 bases at J, leaving 9 bases unmatched. CDR1 and CDR2 from the germline V gene are MNHEY and SMNVEV (reference sequence). CDR3 size: 16 residues. Written as DNA, the CDR3 is TGTGCCAGCAGTTTATGGGGGAACAGGGGCGCCACTGAAGCTTTCTTT. This gives the protein CASSLWGNRGATEAFF.

This chain joins TRBV11-2 and TRBJ1-5, with D maybe TRBD1 (6 bases). The V end was cut by 6 bases, the J end by 6 bases, with 12 bases between. CDR3 length: 13 residues. The germline CDR1 and CDR2 sequences are SGHAT and FQNNGV. CDR3 in DNA: TGTGCCAGCAGTTCCACAGGGACTCAGCCCCAGCATTTT. It translates to CASSSTGTQPQHF.

The V gene is TRBV2, the J gene TRBJ1-4; D is undetermined. The CDR3 covers 14 residues. In germline, CDR1 is SNHLY, CDR2 FYNNEI. With 1 base removed from V and 8 bases from J, the gap between germline ends came to 11 bases. CDR3 nucleotides: TGTGCCAGCAGTGAAGGGTTGGTTAGAGAAAAACTGTTTTTT. It specifies CASSEGLVREKLFF.

V usage is TRBV7-2 and J usage is TRBJ2-7, with D hard to call. V was cut by 5 bases and J by 4 bases, with 15 bases left in between. The CDR3 is 14 amino acids. Looked up from germline, CDR1 is SGHTA and CDR2 is FQGNSA. The CDR3 DNA reads as TGTGCCAGCAGCCTAGGTCGTATGGATTACGAGCAGTACTTC. Encoded protein: CASSLGRMDYEQYF.

V and J are TRBV27 and TRBJ1-2, with 8 bases that match TRBD1. The CDR3 is 16 amino acids. Per the germline V gene, CDR1 is MNHEY and CDR2 is SMNVEV (reference sequence). V gave up 5 bases and J gave up 4 bases; unmatched junction bases: 12. CDR3 in amino acids: CASSPTLTGASYGYTF. The CDR3 DNA sequence: TGTGCCAGCAGTCCAACTCTGACAGGGGCCAGCTATGGCTACACCTTC.

J is TRBJ2-3 and V is TRBV15; the D gene is possibly TRBD1 (5 bases). V lost 3 bases and J 6 bases, leaving 13 bases between the germline ends. CDR1 is LNHNV and CDR2 is YYDKDF in the germline V gene (reference sequence). This CDR3 contains 14 residues. The DNA of the CDR3 is TGTGCCACCAGCAGTCGTATGGGGCGGGATACGCAGTATTTT. Translation: CATSSRMGRDTQYF.

The chain employs TRBV5-4 and TRBJ1-4, with D perhaps TRBD1 (5 bases). Germline assignment: CDR1 SGHNT and CDR2 YYREEE (reference sequence). The CDR3 runs 14 residues. V was cut by 5 bases and J by 6 bases, with 14 bases left in between. CDR3 DNA sequence: TGTGCCAGCAGGCAGAACCAGGGTGATGAAAAACTGTTTTTT. Protein sequence: CASRQNQGDEKLFF.

This chain uses TRBV27 with TRBJ1-5; the D is unclear. The CDR3 sequence is 13 residues long. V was shortened by 3 bases and J by 4 bases, with 7 bases between the two germline ends. CDR1 and CDR2 (germline): MNHEY, SMNVEV (reference sequence). The CDR3 DNA reads TGTGCCAGCAGTTTTACCCTAAATCAGCCCCAGCATTTT. This translates into CASSFTLNQPQHF.